Listed below are T cell receptor beta chains from one sample, sequenced in a study of radiation and T cells in renal cell carcinoma. Clones were read by immunoSEQ multiplex PCR, and TCRdb kept only the in-frame ones, dropping some. Counted here are approximately 150,000 clones, less than 90% occurring once; the ten biggest clones make up less than 20%. Sample: blood, taken from a patient whose treatment included radiotherapy and nephrectomy. These receptors were collected from a woman between 45 and 60 years old with renal cell carcinoma. CDR3s leave out the opening cysteine and the closing phenylalanine or tryptophan. Size is stated for part of the rows, as once, few or many counts, or as a class when the clone is expanded.

V gene	CDR3 length	J gene	clone size	CDR3 protein
TRBV10-3	12	TRBJ1-5	NA	ATQRQGGDQPQH
TRBV18	13	TRBJ2-3	NA	ASITGTGVTDTQY
TRBV11-2	15	TRBJ1-1	NA	ASSPTGSLSWNTEAF
TRBV2	16	TRBJ2-1	NA	ASSDPGWGLAGDDEQF
TRBV7-9	12	TRBJ2-5	NA	ASSLADPRETQY
TRBV27	10	TRBJ2-7	few	ASTLSPYEQY
TRBV7-2	9	TRBJ2-7	NA	ASSFLHEQY
TRBV4-1	12	TRBJ2-7	NA	ASSQGSGRYEQY
TRBV11-2	13	TRBJ2-7	NA	ASSLIREGIHEQY
TRBV7-9	13	TRBJ2-7	few	ASSPMAGGSYEQY
TRBV6-6	12	TRBJ1-5	NA	ASSYWTGHQPQH
TRBV2	10	TRBJ2-7	NA	ASTSGAYEQY
TRBV5-4	12	TRBJ1-5	NA	ASSRDRGNQPQH
TRBV9	12	TRBJ1-6	NA	ASSPRQYNSPLH
TRBV5-1	12	TRBJ1-3	NA	ASGQGQLGNTIY
TRBV4-3	14	TRBJ2-7	NA	ASSQDLRGHQNEQY
TRBV6-1	11	TRBJ2-5	once	ASSEQGRETQY
TRBV7-2	13	TRBJ2-2	NA	ASSLVGDGTGELF
TRBV19	11	TRBJ1-1	few	ASSISVNTEAF
TRBV6-4	13	TRBJ2-1	NA	ASNRGGASGNEQF
TRBV5-4	15	TRBJ1-4	NA	ASSQGGEQGPNEKLF
TRBV7-8	14	TRBJ2-3	NA	ASSFRTEYNTDTQY
TRBV5-3	15	TRBJ1-5	NA	ARSVPPDRHSNQPQH
TRBV9	13	TRBJ1-1	NA	ASSPPPGRNTEAF
TRBV6-6	11	TRBJ2-7	NA	ASSTGAYYEQY
TRBV20-1	9	TRBJ2-1	few	SAPRVDEQF
TRBV5-1	12	TRBJ2-2	NA	ASSLVGYTGELF
TRBV9	15	TRBJ2-3	NA	ASSVPPTSSGTDTQY
TRBV28	13	TRBJ2-2	few	ASSLAADGTGELF
TRBV11-2	11	TRBJ2-7	NA	ASSLIFPGEQY
TRBV7-9	12	TRBJ2-2	many	ASSLGRDTGELF
TRBV7-2	12	TRBJ1-1	NA	ASSFLQVGTEAF
TRBV6-6	13	TRBJ2-1	NA	ASGSGTSVYNEQF
TRBV20-1	9	TRBJ2-7	NA	SAPDVAEQY
TRBV28	14	TRBJ2-2	NA	ASKSPGHQNTGELF
TRBV7-2	12	TRBJ1-4	NA	ASSLPSIREKLF
TRBV7-7	12	TRBJ1-1	NA	ASSWQQPHTEAF
TRBV30	12	TRBJ2-3	NA	AWSPLRGRYTQY
TRBV6-4	11	TRBJ1-1	NA	ASSDSIPNEAF
TRBV5-1	11	TRBJ1-1	NA	ASSLGKNTEAF
TRBV2	12	TRBJ2-1	NA	ASRTGSSYNEQF
TRBV19	12	TRBJ2-7	NA	ASSPRTDRKGEY
TRBV7-9	14	TRBJ1-6	NA	ASSPYPAGTNSPLH
TRBV7-2	13	TRBJ1-5	NA	ASSSYDKVTQPQH
TRBV7-8	13	TRBJ1-4	NA	ASSLARGTDEKLF
TRBV6-6	11	TRBJ2-7	NA	ASSPDWSYEQY
TRBV15	10	TRBJ2-1	NA	ATSSGTGNQF